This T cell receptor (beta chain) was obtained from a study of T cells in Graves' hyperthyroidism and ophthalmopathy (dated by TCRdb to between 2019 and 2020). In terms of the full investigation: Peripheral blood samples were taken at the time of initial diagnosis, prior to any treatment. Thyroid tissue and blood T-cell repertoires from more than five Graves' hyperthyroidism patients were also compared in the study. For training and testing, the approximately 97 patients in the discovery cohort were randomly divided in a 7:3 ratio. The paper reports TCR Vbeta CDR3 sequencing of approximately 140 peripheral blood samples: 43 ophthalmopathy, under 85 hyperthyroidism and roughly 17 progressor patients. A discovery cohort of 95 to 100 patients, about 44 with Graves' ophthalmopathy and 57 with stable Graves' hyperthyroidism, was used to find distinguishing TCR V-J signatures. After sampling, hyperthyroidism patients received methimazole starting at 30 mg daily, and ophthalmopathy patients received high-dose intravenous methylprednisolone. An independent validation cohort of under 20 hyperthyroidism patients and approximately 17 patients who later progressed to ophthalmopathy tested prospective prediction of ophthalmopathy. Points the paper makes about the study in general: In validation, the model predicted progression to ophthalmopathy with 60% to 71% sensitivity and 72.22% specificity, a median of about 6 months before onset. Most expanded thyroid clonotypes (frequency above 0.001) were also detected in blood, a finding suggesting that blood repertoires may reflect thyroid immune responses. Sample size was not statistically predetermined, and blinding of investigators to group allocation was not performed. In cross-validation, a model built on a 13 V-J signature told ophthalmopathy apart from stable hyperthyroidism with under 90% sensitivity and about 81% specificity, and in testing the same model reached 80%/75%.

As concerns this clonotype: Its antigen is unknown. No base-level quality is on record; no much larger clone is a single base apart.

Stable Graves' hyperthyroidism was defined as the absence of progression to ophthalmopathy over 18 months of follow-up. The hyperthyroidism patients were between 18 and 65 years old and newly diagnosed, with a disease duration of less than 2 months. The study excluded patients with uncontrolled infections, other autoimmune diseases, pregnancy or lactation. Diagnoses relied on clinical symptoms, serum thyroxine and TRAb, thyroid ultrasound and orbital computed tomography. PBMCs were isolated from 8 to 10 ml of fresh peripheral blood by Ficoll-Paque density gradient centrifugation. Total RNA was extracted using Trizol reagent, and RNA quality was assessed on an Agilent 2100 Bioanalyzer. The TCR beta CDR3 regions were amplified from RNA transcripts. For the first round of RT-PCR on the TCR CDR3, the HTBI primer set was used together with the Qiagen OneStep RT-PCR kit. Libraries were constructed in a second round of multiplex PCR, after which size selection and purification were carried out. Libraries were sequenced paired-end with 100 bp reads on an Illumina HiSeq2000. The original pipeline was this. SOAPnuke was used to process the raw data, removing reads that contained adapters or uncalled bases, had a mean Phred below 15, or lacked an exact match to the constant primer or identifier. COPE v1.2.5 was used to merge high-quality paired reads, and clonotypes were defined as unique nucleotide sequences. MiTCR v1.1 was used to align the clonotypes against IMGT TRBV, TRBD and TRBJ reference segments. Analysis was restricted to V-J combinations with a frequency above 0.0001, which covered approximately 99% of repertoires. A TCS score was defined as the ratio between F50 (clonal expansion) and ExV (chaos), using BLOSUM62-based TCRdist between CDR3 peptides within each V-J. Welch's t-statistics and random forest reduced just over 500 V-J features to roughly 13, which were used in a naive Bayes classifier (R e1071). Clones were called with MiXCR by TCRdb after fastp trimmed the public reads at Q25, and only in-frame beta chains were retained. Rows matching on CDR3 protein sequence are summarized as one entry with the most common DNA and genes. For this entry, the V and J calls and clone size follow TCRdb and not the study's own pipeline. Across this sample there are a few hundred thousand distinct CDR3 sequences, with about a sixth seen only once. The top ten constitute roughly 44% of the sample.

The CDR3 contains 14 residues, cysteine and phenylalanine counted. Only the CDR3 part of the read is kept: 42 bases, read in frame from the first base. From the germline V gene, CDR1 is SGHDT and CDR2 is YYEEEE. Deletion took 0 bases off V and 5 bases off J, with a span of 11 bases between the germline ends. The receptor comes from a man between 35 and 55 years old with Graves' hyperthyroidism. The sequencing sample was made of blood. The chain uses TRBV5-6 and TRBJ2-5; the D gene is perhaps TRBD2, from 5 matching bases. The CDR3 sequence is CASSLERGWETQYF. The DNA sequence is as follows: TGTGCCAGCAGCTTGGAACGGGGTTGGGAGACCCAGTACTTC. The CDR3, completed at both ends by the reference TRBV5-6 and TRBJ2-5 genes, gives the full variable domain DAGVTQSPTHLIKTRGQQVTLRCSPKSGHDTVSWYQQALGQGPQFIFQYYEEEERQRGNFPDRFSGHQFPNYSSELNVNALLLGDSALYLCASSLERGWETQYFGPGTRLLVL.